This T cell receptor (beta chain) was profiled in a study of CD8 T cells in Susac syndrome. V lost 4 bases to trimming and J lost 3 bases; unmatched junction nucleotides: 6. The germline CDR1 and CDR2 sequences are SQVTM and ANQGSEA. The CDR3 contains 15 residues. Random hexamers served to reverse transcribe roughly 0.5 to 1 ug RNA. TCRdb reprocessed the immunoSEQ multiplex PCR reads with MiXCR, giving one entry per CDR3 protein. The sample lists 150,000 to 200,000 distinct CDR3 sequences, about 95% occurring once. This chain links TRBV29-1 with TRBJ2-6; TRBD2 aligns across 7 bases. Sequenced input: CD4+ T cells from PBMCs. The receptor comes from a human donor with multiple sclerosis. CDR3 amino acids: CSVGAGVGGANVLTF. DNA for the CDR3: TGCAGCGTTGGGGCGGGAGTAGGTGGGGCCAACGTCCTGACTTTC. Full variable domain (missing parts from reference TRBV29-1 and TRBJ2-6): SAVISQKPSRDICQRGTSLTIQCQVDSQVTMMFWYRQQPGQSLTLIATANQGSEATYESGFVIDKFPISRPNLTFSTLTVSNMSPEDSSIYLCSVGAGVGGANVLTFGAGSRLTVL.